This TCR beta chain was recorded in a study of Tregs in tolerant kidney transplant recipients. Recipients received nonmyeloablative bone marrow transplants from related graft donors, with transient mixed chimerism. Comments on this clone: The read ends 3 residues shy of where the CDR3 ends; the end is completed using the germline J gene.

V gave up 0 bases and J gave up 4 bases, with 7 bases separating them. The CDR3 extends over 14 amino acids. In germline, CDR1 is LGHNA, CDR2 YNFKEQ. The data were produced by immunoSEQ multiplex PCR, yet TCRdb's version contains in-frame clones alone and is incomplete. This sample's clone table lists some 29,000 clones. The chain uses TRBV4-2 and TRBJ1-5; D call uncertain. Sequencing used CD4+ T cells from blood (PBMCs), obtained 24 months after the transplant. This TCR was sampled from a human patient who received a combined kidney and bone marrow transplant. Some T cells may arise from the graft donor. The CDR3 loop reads CASSQEIGNQPQHF. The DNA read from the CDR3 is TGTGCCAGCAGCCAAGAAATAGGGAATCAGCCC.